The entry below gives a single TCR beta chain sequence along with its context. V was pared by 3 bases and J by 4 bases, with 15 bases between. CDR3 length equals 15 residues. Per germline, CDR1 LNHDA and CDR2 SQIVND (reference sequence). Method: immunoSEQ multiplex PCR; TCRdb's copy keeps in-frame clones and lacks some. The table includes 150,000 to 200,000 clones, around 83% detected once. The data belong to a study of blood T cell repertoires in COVID-19. The chain links TRBV19 to TRBJ1-2, with D uncertain. Sequencing was done on a sample of peripheral blood. The receptor was derived from a woman in her seventies with COVID-19, enrolled during active disease. CDR3 in DNA: TGTGCCAGTAGTATTAGCCCCCTGAGCTTCTATGGCTACACCTTC. Its translation: CASSISPLSFYGYTF.